This is a list of T cell receptor beta chains from one sample in a study of vaccination and CD4 T cells after COVID-19. In TCRdb, the PCR reads were re-called with MiXCR into one record per CDR3 protein. The sample records roughly 19,000 distinct CDR3 sequences, roughly 50% being singletons. These receptors are not linked to any known antigen. Material: CD4+ T cells from blood, cultured in vitro. The receptor set was obtained from a human donor who had recovered from COVID-19. CDR3s include the opening cysteine and the closing phenylalanine or tryptophan. A D gene is named only where the DNA matches it firmly. Size is omitted from some rows. Given values are once, few, many or a class for expanded clones.

CASSFLLSSNQPQHF	TGTGCCAGTAGTTTTCTGCTCAGTAGCAATCAGCCCCAGCATTTT	few	TRBJ1-5	TRBV19	-
CSARDSSSYNEQFF	TGCAGTGCTAGGGACTCGAGCTCCTACAATGAGCAGTTCTTC	-	TRBJ2-1	TRBV20-1	-
CASTAETGSNQPQHF	TGTGCCAGTACCGCGGAGACAGGAAGCAATCAGCCCCAGCATTTT	-	TRBJ1-5	TRBV19	-
CASSRGERVYEQFF	TGTGCCAGCAGCCGGGGGGAGCGTGTGTATGAGCAGTTCTTC	-	TRBJ2-1	TRBV11-3	TRBD2
CATSRDRGPETQYF	TGTGCCACCAGCAGAGATCGCGGCCCGGAGACCCAGTACTTC	few	TRBJ2-5	TRBV15	-
CASTTGAGGDTQYF	TGTGCCAGCACGACCGGAGCTGGCGGAGATACGCAGTATTTT	-	TRBJ2-3	TRBV6-1	-
CASTTGGASYGYTF	TGTGCCAGCACTACAGGGGGCGCGAGTTATGGCTACACCTTC	once	TRBJ1-2	TRBV28	TRBD1
CASSLDHASPLHF	TGTGCCAGCAGCTTAGATCACGCCTCTCCCCTCCACTTT	few	TRBJ1-6	TRBV11-3	-
CSAYGQGLRGYTF	TGCAGTGCTTATGGACAGGGTTTAAGAGGCTACACCTTC	medium-sized	TRBJ1-2	TRBV20-1	TRBD1
CASSLRVPFLNTGELFF	TGTGCCAGCAGCTTAAGAGTTCCTTTCCTGAACACCGGGGAGCTGTTTTTT	-	TRBJ2-2	TRBV7-3	-
CASSMGQVGNQPQHF	TGTGCCAGTAGTATGGGACAGGTGGGAAATCAGCCCCAGCATTTT	few	TRBJ1-5	TRBV19	TRBD1
CASSFDYGAEAFF	TGTGCCAGCAGTTTCGATTATGGCGCTGAAGCTTTCTTT	-	TRBJ1-1	TRBV12-3/TRBV12-4	-
CASSLPGLGNSPLHF	TGTGCCAGCAGCCTCCCAGGCCTGGGAAATTCACCCCTCCACTTT	medium-sized	TRBJ1-6	TRBV3-1	-
CATRSRQFF	TGTGCCACCAGGAGCCGGCAGTTCTTC	few	TRBJ2-1	TRBV24-1	-
CASSEASYGGILSYEQYF	TGTGCCAGCAGTGAAGCGAGCTATGGGGGGATCCTCTCCTACGAGCAGTACTTC	-	TRBJ2-7	TRBV6-1	-
CASSVGGGSGETQYF	TGTGCCAGCAGCGTAGGGGGCGGGAGTGGGGAGACCCAGTACTTC	once	TRBJ2-5	TRBV9	TRBD2
CASSPIARSTDTQYF	TGTGCCAGCAGTCCGATAGCGAGGAGCACAGATACGCAGTATTTT	-	TRBJ2-3	TRBV7-9	-
CASSLGRRRGSYEQYF	TGTGCCAGCAGTCTTGGACGGCGACGGGGGTCCTACGAGCAGTACTTC	-	TRBJ2-7	TRBV12-3/TRBV12-4	-
CASTWGGNTEAFF	TGTGCCAGCACCTGGGGGGGTAACACTGAAGCTTTCTTT	-	TRBJ1-1	TRBV6-1	-
CASSFVGQGSGYTF	TGTGCCAGCAGTTTCGTCGGACAGGGCTCTGGCTACACCTTC	-	TRBJ1-2	TRBV12-3/TRBV12-4	TRBD1
CSAYHRGSDTQYF	TGCAGTGCTTATCACAGGGGAAGTGATACGCAGTATTTT	once	TRBJ2-3	TRBV20-1	TRBD1
CASSPGGYGTQYF	TGTGCCAGCAGCCCAGGGGGTTACGGGACCCAGTACTTC	-	TRBJ2-5	TRBV2	TRBD1
CAIMTGTGNTGELFF	TGTGCCATCATGACCGGGACAGGAAACACCGGGGAGCTGTTTTTT	-	TRBJ2-2	TRBV10-3	TRBD1
CASSYKPGTQPQHF	TGTGCCAGCAGTTACAAGCCAGGGACTCAGCCCCAGCATTTT	-	TRBJ1-5	TRBV6-2/TRBV6-3	-
CASSNAGQGKGYEQYF	TGTGCCAGCAGCAACGCCGGACAGGGTAAGGGGTACGAGCAGTACTTC	once	TRBJ2-7	TRBV7-9	TRBD1
CSAPTVHQGPNQPQHF	TGCAGTGCCCCCACGGTCCATCAGGGCCCCAATCAGCCCCAGCATTTT	few	TRBJ1-5	TRBV20-1	-
CSALGGVNQPQHF	TGCAGCGCCCTGGGTGGGGTTAATCAGCCCCAGCATTTT	-	TRBJ1-5	TRBV29-1	-